This note documents a single T cell receptor beta chain sequence. Antigen unknown. This specimen comes from a study of identical twins. Template switching added a universal primer site, and cDNA bore unique molecular identifiers. TCRdb used MiXCR to reprocess the 5' RACE reads, holding one entry per CDR3 protein. The sample includes hundreds of thousands of distinct CDR3 sequences, over 8.5% of them seen just once. Trimming shortened V by 3 bases and J by 6 bases, and 18 bases separated the two germline ends. The germline gives CDR1 SGHDN, CDR2 FVKESK. This CDR3 region has 16 residues. Findings and limits, study-wide: The study based its conclusions on cross-sectional statistical analysis and did not follow the same donors.

The sample also formed part of further work on yellow fever vaccine responses in identical twins.

The source is a woman aged 18-29 years in good health. This chain uses TRBV14 with TRBJ2-1; D is unresolved. Input material: PBMCs. CDR3 sequence: CASSQSQLLACNEQFF. Here the CDR3 DNA reads TGTGCCAGCAGCCAGAGCCAACTCTTGGCCTGCAATGAGCAGTTCTTC.